This TCR beta chain was obtained from a study of blood T cell repertoires in COVID-19 (dated by TCRdb to the early 2020s). In terms of the full investigation: Samples from collaborators originated in the United States, Italy and Spain and spanned both the acute and convalescent phases of COVID-19. A de-identified subject ID, COVID-19 status, age in years and sex were almost always included in the sample metadata. The samples were drawn from the first 160 participants of the ongoing ImmuneRACE study and from 950 to 1,500 subjects provided by 6 global collaborators. The dataset comprised deeply sampled blood TCRbeta repertoires from subjects exposed to, actively infected with, or recovered from COVID-19. Where available, HLA class I and class II types were taken from metadata supplied by the sample provider and were not determined by assay-based typing. The material from the prospective study consisted of cDNA or gDNA derived from T cells, B-cell-depleted T cells, or PBMCs. The repertoires were released in a freely available public database intended as a resource for research on the immune response to SARS-CoV-2.

Here is what the overall study found, with its caveats: The amount of clinical and demographic metadata varied by source and participant and was provided uncurated.

TCRbeta CDR3 regions were amplified from genomic DNA by means of the immunoSEQ Assay, a bias-controlled multiplex PCR. As for the original processing: The number of nucleated cells in each sample was estimated by amplification of reference gene primers within the assay. To quantify the absolute abundance of each unique TCRbeta CDR3 rearrangement, sequence reads were collapsed and filtered. Productive Simpson clonality was computed per sample as the square root of Simpson's diversity index over productive rearrangements. TCRdb holds this immuneACCESS table with in-frame rearrangements only. Some clones are missing; in checked studies, unresolved V genes explain under half, and the rest has no known cause. From that table come the V and J calls and clone size; the DNA was used to work out D and trimming. In this sample the table shows more than 250,000 clones, approximately 78% of which occur a single time. The ten largest make up 4.5% to 6% of the sample.

Concerning this clone itself: No cognate antigen has been identified for it. Per-nucleotide qualities are absent, and no much larger clonotype sits a single base away.

The CDR3 starts with the cysteine, ends with the phenylalanine, and has 14 residues. Of the read, only the CDR3 DNA is kept; its 42 bases are in frame from base 1. The germline V gene sets CDR1 to SNHLY and CDR2 to FYNNEI. The V end loses 4 bases and the J end loses 2 bases, and a stretch of 6 bases separates them. Enrolling through a virtual design, the prospective study's participants ranged in age from roughly 18 to 100 years and lived across roughly 24 United States geographic areas. In the prospective study, participants were assigned to cohorts based on the clinical history participants reported in a screening survey and a study questionnaire. A participant counted as exposed if, within 2 weeks of entering the study, that participant had been in contact with someone who had a PCR-confirmed or clinician-diagnosed COVID-19 case. In the prospective study, mobile phlebotomists collected whole blood, serum and a nasopharyngeal or oropharyngeal swab from each participant. Additional blood draws and questionnaires over an approximately two-month period could optionally be provided by prospective study participants. Before DNA extraction, prospective study blood samples were shipped either frozen or at room temperature.

Sequencing was done on a sample of PBMCs or T cells enriched from blood (not recorded which). The V and J genes are TRBV2 and TRBJ2-6; the D gene is perhaps TRBD2, from 6 matching bases. The sequence derives from a man aged 40-55 years who had been exposed to COVID-19. The nucleotides read TGTGCCAGCAGTGGGGGGGCTGGGGCCAACGTCCTGACTTTC. Protein translation: CASSGGAGANVLTF. The variable domain in full, with residues beyond the CDR3 obtained from the reference TRBV2 and TRBJ2-6 genes, is EPEVTQTPSHQVTQMGQEVILRCVPISNHLYFYWYRQILGQKVEFLVSFYNNEISEKSEIFDDQFSVERPDGSNFTLKIRSTKLEDSAMYFCASSGGAGANVLTFGAGSRLTVL.